The rows below give T cell receptor beta chains drawn from one sample of a study of long-term antiretroviral therapy in people with HIV. Here immunoSEQ multiplex PCR was the method, and the copy in TCRdb shows in-frame clones only, minus some. The data contain some 27,000 clones, 93% of them singletons. The sample in question was unsorted PBMCs, obtained around 6.5 years after starting antiretroviral therapy. These receptors all come from a woman aged 40 to 50 with HIV. CDR3s include the opening cysteine and the closing phenylalanine or tryptophan. A D gene is named only where the DNA matches it firmly. Only part of the rows carry a size: once, few, many, or a class if the clone is expanded.

J: TRBJ2-3; size: NA; V: TRBV7-2; D: TRBD1; DNA: TGTGCCAGCAGCTTACCCGGACAGGCACTGGAGTATTTT; CDR3: CASSLPGQALEYF
J: TRBJ1-1; size: NA; V: TRBV7-7; D: TRBD1; DNA: TGTGCTAGCACCGGGGACAGGGGGACGAACACTGAAGCTTTCTTT; CDR3: CASTGDRGTNTEAFF
J: TRBJ2-3; size: NA; V: TRBV7-9; D: NA; DNA: TGTGCCAGCAGCTTAGGGGGAACGCAGTATTTT; CDR3: CASSLGGTQYF
J: TRBJ1-5; size: NA; V: TRBV18; D: TRBD1; DNA: TGTGCCAGCTCACCACGGGGACAGGGGAATCAGCCCCAGCATTTT; CDR3: CASSPRGQGNQPQHF
J: TRBJ2-7; size: NA; V: TRBV10-3; D: NA; DNA: TGTGCCATCAGTGAGTCGGGGACCGTGGGTAACGAGCAGTACTTC; CDR3: CAISESGTVGNEQYF
J: TRBJ1-1; size: once; V: TRBV7-8; D: NA; DNA: TGTGCCAGCAGCTTAATCCCAGGCTACAGCACTGAAGCTTTCTTT; CDR3: CASSLIPGYSTEAFF
J: TRBJ1-1; size: NA; V: TRBV5-1; D: NA; DNA: TGCGCCAGCAGCTTGGAGGGACCCAACACTGAAGCTTTCTTT; CDR3: CASSLEGPNTEAFF
J: TRBJ1-2; size: NA; V: TRBV15; D: NA; DNA: TGTGCCACCAGCACTGGAGGGGATATTCGAGGAGGCTACACCTTC; CDR3: CATSTGGDIRGGYTF
J: TRBJ1-3; size: NA; V: TRBV7-2; D: NA; DNA: TGTGCCAGCAAGGGGACTAAGTCCGGAAACACCATATATTTT; CDR3: CASKGTKSGNTIYF
J: TRBJ2-7; size: NA; V: TRBV7-2; D: NA; DNA: TGTGCCAGCAGCTTAGCGCGGACTACAACCTACGAGCAGTACTTC; CDR3: CASSLARTTTYEQYF
J: TRBJ2-5; size: NA; V: TRBV6-1; D: NA; DNA: TGTGCCAGCAGTGAGTCCGGGACCCAAGAGACCCAGTACTTC; CDR3: CASSESGTQETQYF
J: TRBJ2-5; size: medium-sized; V: TRBV27; D: NA; DNA: TGTGCCAGCAAAGAGACCCAGTACTTC; CDR3: CASKETQYF
J: TRBJ2-7; size: NA; V: TRBV4-1; D: NA; DNA: TGCGCCAGCAGCCAAGATCCCACAGCGAGCTCCTACGAGCAGTACTTC; CDR3: CASSQDPTASSYEQYF
J: TRBJ2-4; size: NA; V: TRBV5-8; D: NA; DNA: TGTGCCAGCAGCTTGGGGAGAAGGGGCTGGGACATTCAGTACTTC; CDR3: CASSLGRRGWDIQYF
J: TRBJ2-5; size: NA; V: TRBV4-1; D: TRBD2; DNA: TGCGCCAGCAGCCACCGAGCTAGCGGGGGGGCCTTAGAGACCCAGTACTTC; CDR3: CASSHRASGGALETQYF
J: TRBJ1-5; size: NA; V: TRBV7-2; D: NA; DNA: TGTGCCAGCAGCCCCTCGGGTCACAGCAATCAGCCCCAGCATTTT; CDR3: CASSPSGHSNQPQHF
J: TRBJ1-2; size: NA; V: TRBV7-2; D: NA; DNA: TGTGCCAGCAGCTTAGGCTCTGATGTCCTCTATGGCTACACCTTC; CDR3: CASSLGSDVLYGYTF
J: TRBJ2-3; size: few; V: TRBV7-9; D: NA; DNA: TGTGCCAGCAGCCCCAGGGGCCCAGATACGCAGTATTTT; CDR3: CASSPRGPDTQYF
J: TRBJ2-1; size: NA; V: TRBV5-1; D: TRBD2; DNA: TGCGCCAGCAGCTTGGGTCTAGCGGGGGGATTTGAGCAGTTCTTC; CDR3: CASSLGLAGGFEQFF
J: TRBJ1-4; size: NA; V: TRBV19; D: NA; DNA: TGTGCCAGTAGACTTAGGGGAACTAATGAAAAACTGTTTTTT; CDR3: CASRLRGTNEKLFF
J: TRBJ1-2; size: NA; V: TRBV30; D: NA; DNA: TGTGCCTGGATATGGGGCTATGGCTACACCTTC; CDR3: CAWIWGYGYTF
J: TRBJ2-1; size: NA; V: TRBV7-6; D: TRBD1; DNA: TGTGCCAGCAGGGACAGGGGGCTAGGCAATGAGCAGTTCTTC; CDR3: CASRDRGLGNEQFF
J: TRBJ2-2; size: NA; V: TRBV18; D: TRBD1; DNA: TGTGCCAGCTCACTAACAGGGGGCGCGGACACCGGGGAGCTGTTTTTT; CDR3: CASSLTGGADTGELFF
J: TRBJ2-7; size: NA; V: TRBV7-2; D: TRBD1; DNA: TGTGCCAGCAGCTTTCCAGGGGGCTACGAGCAGTACTTC; CDR3: CASSFPGGYEQYF
J: TRBJ1-1; size: NA; V: TRBV5-4; D: TRBD1; DNA: TGTGCCAGCAATGGACAGGGAGGAAACACTGAAGCTTTCTTT; CDR3: CASNGQGGNTEAFF
J: TRBJ2-7; size: few; V: TRBV5-4; D: TRBD2; DNA: TGTGCCAGCAGCTCCGGACTAGCGGGTTCTGCCCCTGGTAACGAGCAGTACTTC; CDR3: CASSSGLAGSAPGNEQYF
J: TRBJ1-4; size: NA; V: TRBV19; D: NA; DNA: TGTGCCACTTCAGAGGCAACTAATGAAAAACTGTTTTTT; CDR3: CATSEATNEKLFF
J: TRBJ2-6; size: NA; V: TRBV6-1; D: TRBD1; DNA: TGTGCCAGCAGTGTCTCCGGGACAGGGGGCTCTGGGGCCAACGTCCTGACTTTC; CDR3: CASSVSGTGGSGANVLTF
J: TRBJ2-7; size: NA; V: TRBV12-5; D: TRBD1; DNA: TGTGCTAGTGCCTTGGTTGGGGGACAGAACTACGAGCAGTACTTC; CDR3: CASALVGGQNYEQYF
J: TRBJ1-4; size: NA; V: TRBV5-1; D: NA; DNA: TGCGCCAGCAGCTTGGCTGGGGACCATGAAAAACTGTTTTTT; CDR3: CASSLAGDHEKLFF
J: TRBJ2-7; size: NA; V: TRBV30; D: TRBD2; DNA: TGTGCCTGGAGTACTCCGGGAGGAGAGAGGGAGTACTTC; CDR3: CAWSTPGGEREYF
J: TRBJ1-1; size: NA; V: TRBV2; D: NA; DNA: TGTGCCAGCAGTGATTCGCCAGGGCGAGACACTGAAGCTTTCTTT; CDR3: CASSDSPGRDTEAFF
J: TRBJ2-1; size: NA; V: TRBV6-5; D: TRBD1; DNA: TGTGCCAGCAGTTACCATGCGGGACAGGGGAACGGTGAGCAGTTCTTC; CDR3: CASSYHAGQGNGEQFF
J: TRBJ1-1; size: NA; V: TRBV5-1; D: NA; DNA: TGCGCCAGCAGCTCTTCCGGGAAGAACACTGAAGCTTTCTTT; CDR3: CASSSSGKNTEAFF
J: TRBJ1-6; size: NA; V: TRBV10-3; D: NA; DNA: TGTGCCATCAGTGGGGACCCCTGGGGTTCACCCCTCCACTTT; CDR3: CAISGDPWGSPLHF
J: TRBJ1-5; size: NA; V: TRBV2; D: NA; DNA: TGTGCCAGCAGTGAAACCCAGGGTGGGATCGGCAATCAGCCCCAGCATTTT; CDR3: CASSETQGGIGNQPQHF
J: TRBJ2-7; size: NA; V: TRBV27; D: NA; DNA: TGTGCCAGCAGATTTAACGGGGGGCCCTCCTACGAGCAGTACTTC; CDR3: CASRFNGGPSYEQYF
J: TRBJ1-6; size: NA; V: TRBV2; D: TRBD1; DNA: TGTGCCAGCAGAACAGGGGGGAGATCCTATAATTCACCCCTCCACTTT; CDR3: CASRTGGRSYNSPLHF
J: TRBJ2-1; size: NA; V: TRBV25-1; D: NA; DNA: TGTGCCAGCAGTGAACATCCTAACAATGAGCAGTTCTTC; CDR3: CASSEHPNNEQFF
J: TRBJ2-1; size: NA; V: TRBV5-1; D: TRBD1; DNA: TGCGCCAGCAGCGCCCCCCGCGGGGACAGGTCCTACAATGAGCAGTTCTTC; CDR3: CASSAPRGDRSYNEQFF
J: TRBJ2-3; size: NA; V: TRBV5-1; D: TRBD2; DNA: TGCGCCAGCAGCTTGACTAGCGGGGGGACAGATACGCAGTATTTT; CDR3: CASSLTSGGTDTQYF